Presented here are 22 T cell receptor beta chains from one specimen sequenced in a study of blood T cell repertoires in COVID-19. The data were produced by immunoSEQ multiplex PCR, yet TCRdb's version contains in-frame clones alone and is incomplete. The repertoire holds some 380,000 clones, with roughly 90% as singletons. Sequenced input: PBMCs or T cells enriched from blood (not recorded which). Receptor source: a middle-aged woman with acute COVID-19.

The chain joins TRBV30 to TRBJ1-3; D is undetermined. The CDR3 contains 14 residues. Trimming left V 5 bases short and J 0 bases short, with 11 bases between. Germline CDR1 reads GTSNPN; CDR2 reads SVGIG (reference sequence). The CDR3 nucleotides are TGTGCCTGGGGACCGGGGAACTCTGGAAACACCATATATTTT. This sequence encodes CAWGPGNSGNTIYF.

About this clone: Different DNA sequences within this sample yield the same CDR3. The CDR3 loop is CASSVGQGEQYF. The CDR3 DNA sequence: TGTGCCAGCAGCGTCGGACAGGGCGAGCAGTACTTC. V is TRBV9 and J is TRBJ2-7; 8 positions agree with TRBD1. With V trimmed by 2 bases and J by 6 bases, 1 base remained unmatched. This CDR3 spans 12 amino acids. From germline, CDR1 is SGDLS and CDR2 YYNGEE.

This clone has just a few counts. The V gene is TRBV11-2, the J gene TRBJ1-4; D possibly corresponds to TRBD1 (5 bases). The length of the CDR3 is 16 residues. With 2 bases removed from V and 7 bases from J, the gap between germline ends came to 17 bases. The germline V gene encodes CDR1 SGHAT and CDR2 FQNNGV. Written as DNA, the CDR3 is TGTGCCAGCAGCTTATGGGAGGGACTTAAGAGTGAAAAACTGTTTTTT. Amino acid sequence: CASSLWEGLKSEKLFF.

The chain's CDR3 is CASSLGVYRGRTF. For the CDR3, the DNA is TGTGCCAGCAGCTTAGGAGTTTACAGGGGGCGAACCTTC. The chain joins TRBV11-2 to TRBJ1-2; 9 bases are shared with TRBD1. CDR1 SGHAT and CDR2 FQNNGV come from the germline V gene. This CDR3 is 13 amino acids long. Trimming cost V 1 base and J 14 bases; bases outside gene matches: 8.

The table lists this clone with a count of one. The chain is built from TRBV10-3 and TRBJ2-2; no firm D call. V was pared by 0 bases and J by 0 bases, with 8 bases between. This CDR3 contains 16 residues. In germline, CDR1 is ENHRY, CDR2 SYGVKD. The CDR3 loop is CAISESRLANTGELFF. The CDR3 DNA reads as TGTGCCATCAGTGAGTCACGACTCGCGAACACCGGGGAGCTGTTTTTT.

This clone was seen only once. The chain joins TRBV19 to TRBJ1-1, with D unclear. V gave up 0 bases and J gave up 1 base, with 9 bases separating them. The CDR3 is made up of 15 amino acids. CDR1 LNHDA and CDR2 SQIVND come from the germline V gene (reference sequence). In DNA form, the CDR3 reads TGTGCCAGTAGTATAGAGGGTGAGGGGAACACTGAAGCTTTCTTT. Translating gives CASSIEGEGNTEAFF.

The sample holds a few counts of this clone. The chain uses TRBV14 and TRBJ1-6, with 8 bases fitting TRBD1. Germline-derived CDR1 and CDR2 are SGHDN and FVKESK. The CDR3 runs 15 residues. Unmatched junction bases numbered 4, after V lost 1 base and J lost 8 bases. The DNA of the CDR3 is TGTGCCAGCAGCCAAGTGGGGACAGGTTATTCACCCCTCCACTTT. Residues: CASSQVGTGYSPLHF.

The chain is built from TRBV2 and TRBJ1-5, with 8 bases matching TRBD1. There are 14 residues in the CDR3. Germline V gives CDR1 SNHLY, CDR2 FYNNEI. The V segment lost 7 bases and the J segment 7 bases; nucleotides outside the gene matches: 9. The CDR3 here is CASTLDREGQPQHF. The CDR3 nucleotides read TGTGCCAGCACTTTGGACAGGGAGGGCCAGCCCCAGCATTTT.

J is TRBJ2-7 and V is TRBV9, with 10 bases aligning to TRBD2. The CDR3 runs to 15 residues. J was trimmed by 2 bases and V by 0 bases; bases with no gene match: 2. CDR1 and CDR2 (germline): SGDLS, YYNGEE. The CDR3 sequence: CASSVDLAGAYEQYF. For the CDR3, the DNA is TGTGCCAGCAGCGTAGATCTAGCGGGGGCCTACGAGCAGTACTTC.

The rearrangement links TRBV2 to TRBJ1-2; possibly TRBD1 for D (6 bases). The germline V and J ends were trimmed by 2 bases and 2 bases, with 6 bases remaining between them. Germline CDR1 is SNHLY and CDR2 is FYNNEI. This CDR3 region has 13 residues. CDR3 DNA: TGTGCCAGCAGTGAAAGGGGGAACTATGGCTACACCTTC. This translates into CASSERGNYGYTF.

The V gene is TRBV5-6, the J gene TRBJ2-1; 8 bases agree with TRBD1. Germline V CDR1 and CDR2: SGHDT, YYEEEE. The junction had 7 bases not matched to a gene; V was cut back by 1 base and J by 4 bases. CDR3 size: 16 residues. CDR3: CASSLYLGQVYNEQFF. In DNA, the CDR3 is TGTGCCAGCAGCTTGTACCTGGGACAGGTATACAATGAGCAGTTCTTC.

The J gene is TRBJ1-1, the V gene TRBV19; possibly TRBD1 for D (6 bases). Germline assignment: CDR1 LNHDA and CDR2 SQIVND (reference sequence). This CDR3 is built from 14 residues. V gave up 7 bases and J gave up 0 bases, with 12 bases separating them. Here the CDR3 DNA reads TGTGCCAGTACCTCGGGACATCTGAACACTGAAGCTTTCTTT. Translated: CASTSGHLNTEAFF.

This clone came up a few times. V and J are TRBV19 and TRBJ1-1; D unresolved. Germline loops: CDR1 LNHDA, CDR2 SQIVND (reference sequence). Trimming shortened V by 3 bases and J by 0 bases, and 11 bases separated the two germline ends. The CDR3 length is 15 residues. CDR3 amino acids: CASSMRVEMNTEAFF. CDR3 bases: TGTGCCAGTAGTATGAGGGTAGAGATGAACACTGAAGCTTTCTTT.

The gene calls are TRBV29-1 and TRBJ1-2, with TRBD1 identical over 9 bases. The CDR3 spans 13 residues. The V and J ends lost 2 bases and 5 bases, in that order; junction bases with no gene match: 3. Germline CDR1 reads SQVTM; CDR2 reads ANQGSEA. The CDR3 DNA is TGCAGCGTTGAACCGGGACAGGGATATGGCTACACCTTC. Amino acids: CSVEPGQGYGYTF.

This clone has at least ten counts. V is TRBV10-3 and J is TRBJ1-1; the D gene is possibly TRBD1 (6 bases). The CDR3 covers 16 residues. CDR1 ENHRY and CDR2 SYGVKD come from the germline V gene. V was shortened by 6 bases and J by 0 bases, with 17 bases between the two germline ends. The CDR3 spells CAIRASTTGMNTEAFF. CDR3 sequence (DNA): TGTGCCATCAGAGCCTCCACTACAGGGATGAACACTGAAGCTTTCTTT.

The J gene is TRBJ2-7, the V gene TRBV19, with 8 nucleotides matching TRBD2. Germline-derived CDR1 and CDR2 are LNHDA and SQIVND (reference sequence). The J segment lost 2 bases and the V segment lost 5 bases, leaving 11 bases of the junction unmatched. This CDR3 has 16 residues. CDR3: CASSQAPGGPAYEQYF. In DNA form, the CDR3 reads TGTGCCAGTAGTCAAGCCCCGGGGGGGCCAGCCTACGAGCAGTACTTC.

The chain recombines TRBV3-1 (or the pseudogene TRBV3-2) with TRBJ2-5, with 8 bases that match TRBD2. Losses at the gene ends were 3 bases for V and 6 bases for J; bases not matched to a gene: 9. Looked up from germline, CDR1 is LGHDT and CDR2 is YNNKEL (reference sequence). The CDR3 totals 15 residues. CDR3 sequence: CASSHGTSGLQTQYF. The CDR3 DNA follows: TGTGCCAGCAGCCACGGAACTAGCGGACTCCAGACCCAGTACTTC.

The chain uses TRBV11-3 and TRBJ1-1; D is undetermined. The CDR3 contains 11 residues. V lost 6 bases and J 2 bases, leaving 4 bases between the germline ends. The germline CDR1 and CDR2 sequences are SGHNT and YENEEA. This CDR3 reads CASSLNTEAFF. CDR3 bases: TGTGCCAGCAGTCTAAACACTGAAGCTTTCTTT. Complete variable domain (other parts from reference TRBV11-3 and TRBJ1-1): EAGVVQSPRYKIIEKKQPVAFWCNPISGHNTLYWYLQNLGQGPELLIRYENEEAVDDSQLPKDRFSAERLKGVDSTLKIQPAELGDSAVYLCASSLNTEAFFGQGTRLTVV.

CDR3 sequence reads: CASSYQGSTEAFF. In DNA form, the CDR3 reads TGTGCCAGCAGTTACCAGGGTTCCACTGAAGCTTTCTTT. The gene calls are TRBV6-5 and TRBJ1-1; the D gene is possibly TRBD1 (5 bases). Germline CDR1 MNHEY, CDR2 SVGAGI. The CDR3 consists of 13 residues. V lost 2 bases and J lost 4, with 8 bases in between.

The chain recombines TRBV12-3 or TRBV12-4 with TRBJ1-5; D might be TRBD1 (6 bases). The ends were cut back, 3 bases at V and 7 bases at J, with 7 bases in the middle. The CDR3 totals 12 residues. This chain's CDR3 is CASSFTGQPQHF. CDR3 bases: TGTGCCAGCAGTTTCACAGGGCAGCCCCAGCATTTT.

The chain has TRBV12-3 or TRBV12-4 and TRBJ1-2; no definite D call. V was shortened by 5 bases and J by 3 bases, with 7 bases between the two germline ends. The CDR3 runs 12 residues. CDR3 loop: CASSPRYYGYTF. Here the CDR3 DNA reads TGTGCCAGCAGTCCGAGGTACTATGGCTACACCTTC.

In its sample, this clone was seen a few times. The chain couples TRBV14 to TRBJ1-6, with D hard to call. CDR3 size: 16 residues. Germline V lookup: CDR1 SGHDN, CDR2 FVKESK. V was pared by 0 bases and J by 5 bases, with 11 bases between. CDR3 in amino acids: CASSQDSRRDNSPLHF. In DNA form, the CDR3 reads TGTGCCAGCAGCCAAGATAGCAGGAGGGATAATTCACCCCTCCACTTT.